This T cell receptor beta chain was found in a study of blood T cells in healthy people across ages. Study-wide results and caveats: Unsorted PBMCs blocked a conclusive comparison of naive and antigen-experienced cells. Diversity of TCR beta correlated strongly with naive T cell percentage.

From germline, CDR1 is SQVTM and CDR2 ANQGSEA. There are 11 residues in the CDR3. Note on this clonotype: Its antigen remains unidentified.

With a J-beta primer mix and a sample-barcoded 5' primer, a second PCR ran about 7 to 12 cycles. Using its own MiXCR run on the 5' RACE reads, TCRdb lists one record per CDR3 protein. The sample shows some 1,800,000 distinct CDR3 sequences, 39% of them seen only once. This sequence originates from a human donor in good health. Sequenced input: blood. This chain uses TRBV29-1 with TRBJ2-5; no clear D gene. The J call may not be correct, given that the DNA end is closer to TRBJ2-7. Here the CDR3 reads CSVELGTEQYF. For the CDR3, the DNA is TGCAGCGTTGAATTAGGAACCGAGCAGTACTTC.